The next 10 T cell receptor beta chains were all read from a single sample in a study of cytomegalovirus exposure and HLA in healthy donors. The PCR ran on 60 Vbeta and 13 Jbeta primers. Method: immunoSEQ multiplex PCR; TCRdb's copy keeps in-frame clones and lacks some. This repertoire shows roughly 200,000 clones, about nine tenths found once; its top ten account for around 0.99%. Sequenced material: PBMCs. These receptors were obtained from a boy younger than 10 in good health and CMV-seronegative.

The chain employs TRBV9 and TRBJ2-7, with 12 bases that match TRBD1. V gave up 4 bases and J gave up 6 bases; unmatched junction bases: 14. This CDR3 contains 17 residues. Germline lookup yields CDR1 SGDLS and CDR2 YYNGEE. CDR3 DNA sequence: TGTGCCAGCAGCCCCAACATAGCGGGACAGGGGGCGCCCGAGCAGTACTTC. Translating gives CASSPNIAGQGAPEQYF.

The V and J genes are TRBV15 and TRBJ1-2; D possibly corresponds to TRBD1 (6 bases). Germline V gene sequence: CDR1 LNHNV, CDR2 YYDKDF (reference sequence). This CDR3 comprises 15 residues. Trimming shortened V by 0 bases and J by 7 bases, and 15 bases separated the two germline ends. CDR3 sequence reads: CATSRDRGAGPGYTF. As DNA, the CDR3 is TGTGCCACCAGCAGAGATCGGGGGGCAGGGCCTGGCTACACCTTC.

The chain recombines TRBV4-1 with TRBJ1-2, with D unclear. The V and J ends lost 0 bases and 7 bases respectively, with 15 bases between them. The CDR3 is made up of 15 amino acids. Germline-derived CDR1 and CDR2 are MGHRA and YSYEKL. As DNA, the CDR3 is TGCGCCAGCAGCCAAGAAGGGAGGGCAGATTCTGGCTACACCTTC. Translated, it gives CASSQEGRADSGYTF.

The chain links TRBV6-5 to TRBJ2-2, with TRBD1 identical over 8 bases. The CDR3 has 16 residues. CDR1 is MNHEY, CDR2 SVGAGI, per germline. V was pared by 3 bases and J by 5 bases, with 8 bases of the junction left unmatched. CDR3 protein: CASSYSQGAITGELFF. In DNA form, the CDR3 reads TGTGCCAGCAGTTATTCCCAGGGGGCGATTACCGGGGAGCTGTTTTTT.

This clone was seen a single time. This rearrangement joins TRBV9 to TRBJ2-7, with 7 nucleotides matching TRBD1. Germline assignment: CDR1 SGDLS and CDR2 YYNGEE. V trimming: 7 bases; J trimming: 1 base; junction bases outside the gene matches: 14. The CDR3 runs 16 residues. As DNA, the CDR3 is TGTGCCAGCGGGATGCTCCGGGACAGCTCGTCCTACGAGCAGTACTTC. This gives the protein CASGMLRDSSSYEQYF.

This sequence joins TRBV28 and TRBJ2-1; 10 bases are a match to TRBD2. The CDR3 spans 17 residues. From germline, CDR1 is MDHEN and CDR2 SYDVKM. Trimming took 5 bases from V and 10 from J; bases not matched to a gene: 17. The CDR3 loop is CASSDRGASGRWREQFF. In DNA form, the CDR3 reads TGTGCCAGCAGTGATAGGGGGGCTAGCGGGAGATGGCGGGAGCAGTTCTTC.

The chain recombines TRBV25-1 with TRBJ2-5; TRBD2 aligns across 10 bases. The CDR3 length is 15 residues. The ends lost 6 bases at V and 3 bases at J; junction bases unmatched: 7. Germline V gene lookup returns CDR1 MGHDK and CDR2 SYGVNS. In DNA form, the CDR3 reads TGTGCCAGCAGGATATCGGGGACTAGCGAAGAGACCCAGTACTTC. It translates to CASRISGTSEETQYF. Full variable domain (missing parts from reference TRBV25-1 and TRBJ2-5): EADIYQTPRYLVIGTGKKITLECSQTMGHDKMYWYQQDPGMELHLIHYSYGVNSTEKGDLSSESTVSRIRTEHFPLTLESARPSHTSQYLCASRISGTSEETQYFGPGTRLLVL.

CDR3 sequence reads: CASSIVSGETQYF. As DNA, the CDR3 is TGTGCCAGTAGTATAGTGTCAGGGGAGACCCAGTACTTC. The rearrangement uses TRBV19 and TRBJ2-5, with D possibly being TRBD1 (5 bases). V shed 1 base and J shed 5 bases, with 8 bases lying between them. CDR3 size: 13 residues. CDR1 is LNHDA and CDR2 is SQIVND in the germline V gene (reference sequence).

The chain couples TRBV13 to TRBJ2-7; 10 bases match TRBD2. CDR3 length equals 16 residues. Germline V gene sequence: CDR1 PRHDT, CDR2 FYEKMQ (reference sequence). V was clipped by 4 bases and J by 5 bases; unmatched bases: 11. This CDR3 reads CASSSWTSGRANEQYF. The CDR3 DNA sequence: TGTGCCAGCAGCTCGTGGACAAGCGGGAGGGCCAACGAGCAGTACTTC.

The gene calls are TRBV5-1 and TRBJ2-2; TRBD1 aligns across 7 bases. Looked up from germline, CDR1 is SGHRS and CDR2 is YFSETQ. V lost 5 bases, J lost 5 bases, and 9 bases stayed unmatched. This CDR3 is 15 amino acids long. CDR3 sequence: CASRGQGVKTGELFF. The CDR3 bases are TGCGCCAGCAGAGGCCAGGGGGTCAAGACCGGGGAGCTGTTTTTT.